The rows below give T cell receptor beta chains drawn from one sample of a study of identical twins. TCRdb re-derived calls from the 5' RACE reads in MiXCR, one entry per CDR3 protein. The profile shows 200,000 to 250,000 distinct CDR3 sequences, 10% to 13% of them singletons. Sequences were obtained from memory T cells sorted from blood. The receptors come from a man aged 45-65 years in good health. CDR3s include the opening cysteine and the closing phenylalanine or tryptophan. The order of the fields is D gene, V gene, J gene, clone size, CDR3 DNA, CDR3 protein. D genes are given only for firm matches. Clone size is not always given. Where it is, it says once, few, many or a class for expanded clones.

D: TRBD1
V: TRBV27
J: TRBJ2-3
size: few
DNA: TGTGCCAGCAGTCGCCGGACAGGGCTTCCAGATACGCAGTATTTT
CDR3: CASSRRTGLPDTQYF

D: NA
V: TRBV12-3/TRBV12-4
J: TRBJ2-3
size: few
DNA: TGTGCCAGCAGTTTAGAGAGGGGGACGCAGTATTTT
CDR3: CASSLERGTQYF

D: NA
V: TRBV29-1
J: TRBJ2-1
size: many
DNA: TGCAGCTTCGGGGGGCCGGCCTACAATGAGCAGTTCTTC
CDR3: CSFGGPAYNEQFF

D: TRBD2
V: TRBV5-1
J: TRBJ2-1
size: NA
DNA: TGCGCCAGCAGCGGAGGACTAGCGGGAGGGCTCGAGCAGTTCTTC
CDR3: CASSGGLAGGLEQFF

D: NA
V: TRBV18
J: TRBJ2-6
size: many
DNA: TGTGCCAGCTCACCACCGGGTGGGGCCAACGTCCTGACTTTC
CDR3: CASSPPGGANVLTF

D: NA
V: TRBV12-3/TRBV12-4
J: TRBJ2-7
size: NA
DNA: TGTGCCAGCAGTTTTGGGGGAGGCCCCTACGAGCAGTACTTC
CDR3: CASSFGGGPYEQYF

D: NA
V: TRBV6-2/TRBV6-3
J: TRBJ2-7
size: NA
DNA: TGTGCCCGCATTCAGACCGAGGGGTACGACGAGCAGTACTTC
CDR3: CARIQTEGYDEQYF

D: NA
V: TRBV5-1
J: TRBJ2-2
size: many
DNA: TGCGCCAGCAGCCTTCATGAGGCCGGGGAGCTGTTTTTT
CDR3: CASSLHEAGELFF

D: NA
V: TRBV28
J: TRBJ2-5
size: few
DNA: TGTGCCAGCAGTCCCCGACCAGAGACCCAGTACTTC
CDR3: CASSPRPETQYF

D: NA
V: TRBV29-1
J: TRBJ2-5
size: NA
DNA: TGCAGCGCAGAACCAAGGGTTGGAGAGACCCAGTACTTC
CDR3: CSAEPRVGETQYF

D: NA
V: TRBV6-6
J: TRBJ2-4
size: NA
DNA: TGTGCCAGCAGTTACGGGGTGTTAGCCTTTCAGTACTTC
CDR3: CASSYGVLAFQYF

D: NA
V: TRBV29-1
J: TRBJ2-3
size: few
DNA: TGCAGCGTTGAGCCTACAGGCAGTTCATCAGATACGCAGTATTTT
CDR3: CSVEPTGSSSDTQYF

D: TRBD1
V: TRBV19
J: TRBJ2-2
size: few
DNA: TGTGCCAGCAGACCAGGGGGAGACACCGGGGAGCTGTTTTTT
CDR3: CASRPGGDTGELFF

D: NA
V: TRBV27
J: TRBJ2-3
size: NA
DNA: TGTGCCAGCAGTTTAGTTAGCCCGTCCGATACGCAGTATTTT
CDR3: CASSLVSPSDTQYF

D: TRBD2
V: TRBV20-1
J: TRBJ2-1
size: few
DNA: TGCAGTGCTAGAGATCCCCTCGGGACTAGTCAGTTCTTC
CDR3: CSARDPLGTSQFF

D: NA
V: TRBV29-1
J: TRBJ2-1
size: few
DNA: TGCAGCGTAGACAGATTACTATTCAATGAGCAGTTCTTC
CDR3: CSVDRLLFNEQFF

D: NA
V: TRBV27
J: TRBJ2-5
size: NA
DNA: TGTGCCAGCAGTTTATCCGCTCAGACCCAGTACTTC
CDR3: CASSLSAQTQYF

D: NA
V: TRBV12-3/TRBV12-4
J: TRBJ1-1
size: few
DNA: TGTGCCAGCAGTTTGGGGGGTTTTATGAACACTGAAGCTTTCTTT
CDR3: CASSLGGFMNTEAFF

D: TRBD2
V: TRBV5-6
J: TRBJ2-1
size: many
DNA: TGTGCCAGCAGCTTTGGACTAGCGGGGGGGGGTGAGCAGTTCTTC
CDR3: CASSFGLAGGGEQFF

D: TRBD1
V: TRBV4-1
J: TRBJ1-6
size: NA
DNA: TGCGCCAGCAGCCTCGGACAGGGAACACCCCTCCACTTT
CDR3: CASSLGQGTPLHF

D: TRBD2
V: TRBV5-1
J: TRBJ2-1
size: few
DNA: TGCGCCAGCAGATGGACTAGCGGGGCCTCCTACAATGAGCAGTTCTTC
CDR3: CASRWTSGASYNEQFF

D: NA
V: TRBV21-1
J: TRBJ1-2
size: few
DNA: TGTGCCAGCAGCAAAGGAGACCCTAACTATGGCTACACCTTC
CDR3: CASSKGDPNYGYTF

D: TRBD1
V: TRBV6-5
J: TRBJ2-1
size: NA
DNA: TGTGCCAGCAGTTACGGCGGACAGGGGGCGAAGAATGAGCAGTTCTTC
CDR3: CASSYGGQGAKNEQFF

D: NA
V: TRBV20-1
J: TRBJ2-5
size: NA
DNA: TGCAGTGGGCAGTGGGGGAAAGAGACCCAGTACTTC
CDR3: CSGQWGKETQYF

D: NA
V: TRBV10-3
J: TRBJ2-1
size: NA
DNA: TGTGCCATCAGTTCGGGGAAACCAAATAACAGCTCCTACAATGAGCAGTTCTTC
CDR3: CAISSGKPNNSSYNEQFF

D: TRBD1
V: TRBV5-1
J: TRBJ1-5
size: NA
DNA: TGCGCCAGCAGAACAGGGGACAATCAGCCCCAGCATTTT
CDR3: CASRTGDNQPQHF

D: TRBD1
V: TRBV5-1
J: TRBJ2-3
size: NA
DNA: TGCGCCAGCAGCCGACAGGGGGCACACCTCTCTAGCACAGATACGCAGTATTTT
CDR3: CASSRQGAHLSSTDTQYF

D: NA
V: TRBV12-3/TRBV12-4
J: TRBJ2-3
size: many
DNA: TGTGCCAGCAGGAATTTGGGGAGCACAGATACGCAGTATTTT
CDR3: CASRNLGSTDTQYF

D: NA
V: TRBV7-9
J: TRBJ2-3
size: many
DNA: TGTGCCAGCAGCTTAGCGGTCGGGGGAGGATCCACAGATACGCAGTATTTT
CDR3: CASSLAVGGGSTDTQYF

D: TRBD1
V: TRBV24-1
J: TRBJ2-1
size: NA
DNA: TGTGCCACCAGTGGGGCCGGGACAGGGTCCGATAATGAGCAGTTCTTC
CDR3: CATSGAGTGSDNEQFF

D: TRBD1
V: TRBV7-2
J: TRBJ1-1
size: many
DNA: TGTGCCAGCAGCTTACTCGGGACAGGGGTCACTGAAGCTTTCTTT
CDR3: CASSLLGTGVTEAFF

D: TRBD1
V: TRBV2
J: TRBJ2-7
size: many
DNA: TGTGCCAGCAGTGTATTAGGACAGGATTACGAGCAGTACTTC
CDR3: CASSVLGQDYEQYF

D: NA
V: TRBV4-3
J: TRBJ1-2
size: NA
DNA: TGCGCCAGCAGCCAAAGTTCGGGGAGAATTGACTATGGCTACACCTTC
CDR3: CASSQSSGRIDYGYTF

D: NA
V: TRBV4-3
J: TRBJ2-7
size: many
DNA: TGCGCCAGCAGCCAAGATGGGGGAAAATGGAACGAGCAGTACTTC
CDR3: CASSQDGGKWNEQYF

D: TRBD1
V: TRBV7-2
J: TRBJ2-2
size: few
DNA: TGTGCCAGCAGCTTAGGGACAGGGAGGACCGGGGAGCTGTTTTTT
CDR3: CASSLGTGRTGELFF

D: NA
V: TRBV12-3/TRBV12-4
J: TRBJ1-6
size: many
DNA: TGTGCCAGCAGTTTAGGGTCACAGGGATCACCCCTCCACTTT
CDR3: CASSLGSQGSPLHF

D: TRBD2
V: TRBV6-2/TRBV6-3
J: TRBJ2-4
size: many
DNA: TGTGCCAGCAGTTACCCATCGCGGGAGCTTAACGGCATTCAGTACTTC
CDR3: CASSYPSRELNGIQYF

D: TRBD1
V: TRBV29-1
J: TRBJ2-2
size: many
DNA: TGCAGCGTGGCCGGGACAGGGTATACCGGGGAGCTGTTTTTT
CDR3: CSVAGTGYTGELFF

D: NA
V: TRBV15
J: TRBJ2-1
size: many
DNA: TGTGCCACCAGCAGAGTGGGGGAGAGGAATGAGCAGTTCTTC
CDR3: CATSRVGERNEQFF

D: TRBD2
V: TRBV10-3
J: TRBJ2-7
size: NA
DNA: TGTGCCATCAGCACTAGCGGGGAATACGAGCAGTACTTC
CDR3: CAISTSGEYEQYF

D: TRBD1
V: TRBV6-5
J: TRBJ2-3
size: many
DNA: TGTGCCAGCAGTTACAGACAGGGGCATACGCAGTATTTT
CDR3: CASSYRQGHTQYF

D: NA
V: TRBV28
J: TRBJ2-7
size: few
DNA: TGTGCCAGCACAGGGTTCTCCTACGAGCAGTACTTC
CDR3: CASTGFSYEQYF

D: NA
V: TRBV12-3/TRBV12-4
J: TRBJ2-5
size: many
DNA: TGTGCCAGCACCCCCAGGACGGTGCAAGAGACCCAGTACTTC
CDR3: CASTPRTVQETQYF

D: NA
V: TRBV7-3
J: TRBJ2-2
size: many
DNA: TGTGCCAGCAGCCCCCAACGGGACACCGGGGAGCTGTTTTTT
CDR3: CASSPQRDTGELFF

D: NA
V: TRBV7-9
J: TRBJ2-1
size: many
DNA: TGTGCCAGCAGCCTCTACGGGCGTTACAATGAGCAGTTCTTC
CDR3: CASSLYGRYNEQFF

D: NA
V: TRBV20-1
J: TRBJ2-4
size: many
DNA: TGCAGTGCTAGAGATTCGCGCGGAGACGCAGGCAAAAACATTCAGTACTTC
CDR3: CSARDSRGDAGKNIQYF

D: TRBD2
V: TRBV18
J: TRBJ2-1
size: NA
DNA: TGTGCCAGCTCACGACGAGTAGCGGGATCGTACAATGAGCAGTTCTTC
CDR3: CASSRRVAGSYNEQFF